Listed here is a single TCR beta chain. What it recognizes is unknown. Trimming removed 1 base from V and 1 base from J, with 10 bases in between. Germline CDR1 GTSNPN, CDR2 SVGIG (reference sequence). The CDR3 is made up of 14 amino acids. The sample comes from a study of CD8+ T cells in alopecia areata. Sequencing relied on a cDNA template that was reverse transcribed from extracted RNA. Produced via immunoSEQ multiplex PCR; TCRdb's table is partial and in-frame only. This table has roughly 180,000 clones, around 56% appearing once. Overall study results and limits: Mice gave a clearer picture of TCR sharing than patients did, possibly for HLA-related reasons. Especially in alopecia totalis/universalis, lesional scalp showed greater clonality than normal scalp did.

The treatment here: oral pan-JAK inhibitor, 5-10 mg twice daily. The V call is TRBV30, the J call TRBJ1-1; D gene unclear. The receptor was derived from a human donor with alopecia areata. Sequenced here: CD4+ T cells sorted from blood, sampled at week 4, from a patient treated with tofacitinib. Written as DNA, the CDR3 is TGTGCCTGGAGTGCGCCCCCCGGGAACACTGAAGCTTTCTTT. Protein: CAWSAPPGNTEAFF.